The sequence of this T cell receptor (beta chain) was determined in a study of shared clonotypes between healthy human individuals. The CDR3 has 11 residues. CDR1 is SEHNR and CDR2 is FQNEAQ in the germline V gene (reference sequence). V lost 3 bases and J lost 8, with 5 bases in between. Generated by immunoSEQ multiplex PCR, the TCRdb table keeps only in-frame clones and is missing some. The sample lists roughly 2.1 million clones; around 93% were seen once. CD45RO-negative cells were positively selected for CCR7, leaving out terminally differentiated effector memory CD45RA+ cells. This clone has more than one count but fewer than ten.

The chain recombines TRBV7-9 with TRBJ1-5; D not resolved. The receptor's source is a man younger than 30 in good health. Some clones in this sample may be carry-over from other donors' samples. Source material: naive CD8+ T cells from PBMCs. The CDR3 protein is CASSLQKPQHF. CDR3 bases: TGTGCCAGCAGCTTGCAAAAGCCCCAGCATTTT.